The 27 T cell receptor beta chains presented below share a single source sample, sequenced in a study of blood T cell repertoires in COVID-19. This table comes from immunoSEQ multiplex PCR, and its TCRdb copy is limited to in-frame clones, with some not included. The sample carries fewer than 650,000 clones, approximately 91% recorded once. The specimen was peripheral blood. The receptors were gathered from a woman aged 45-65 years with COVID-19, enrolled during active disease.

The V call is TRBV6-5, the J call TRBJ1-5; D possibly corresponds to TRBD1 (6 bases). Deletions cut 4 bases from V and 5 bases from J, with 18 bases between. CDR3 size: 16 residues. Germline loops: CDR1 MNHEY, CDR2 SVGAGI. This CDR3 is CASSSQGRGTHQPQHF. Here the CDR3 DNA reads TGTGCCAGCAGTTCCCAGGGGCGCGGCACCCATCAGCCCCAGCATTTT.

The chain carries TRBV15 and TRBJ1-6, with 9 positions matching TRBD1. Per germline, CDR1 LNHNV and CDR2 YYDKDF (reference sequence). Trimming cost V 3 bases and J 10 bases; bases outside gene matches: 4. CDR3 length equals 14 residues. The CDR3 nucleotides read TGTGCCACCAGCAGGGGACAGGGAGAATCACCCCTCCACTTT. This sequence encodes CATSRGQGESPLHF.

V is TRBV2 and J is TRBJ2-1; D not resolved. The CDR3 sequence is 13 residues long. CDR1 SNHLY and CDR2 FYNNEI come from the germline V gene. The CDR3 DNA reads as TGTGCTACAGTCGCGCTCTCCTACAATGAGCAGTTCTTC. Translated: CATVALSYNEQFF.

V and J are TRBV5-1 and TRBJ1-2; 9 positions agree with TRBD1. CDR1 is SGHRS and CDR2 is YFSETQ in the germline V gene. Trimming removed 5 bases from V and 6 bases from J; junction bases left unmatched: 17. CDR3 length: 17 residues. CDR3 loop: CASSLETGGAIWDGYTF. In DNA, the CDR3 is TGCGCCAGCAGTCTAGAAACAGGGGGCGCAATCTGGGATGGCTACACCTTC.

This chain uses TRBV4-2 with TRBJ1-4, with 11 bases aligning to TRBD1. This CDR3 region has 18 residues. Germline V gene data show CDR1 as LGHNA and CDR2 as YNFKEQ. The V and J ends lost 0 bases and 3 bases, in that order; junction bases with no gene match: 6. The CDR3 loop reads CASSQDIGTGGSNEKLFF. DNA for the CDR3: TGTGCCAGCAGCCAAGACATCGGGACAGGGGGATCTAATGAAAAACTGTTTTTT.

V is TRBV18 and J is TRBJ2-1; the D gene is possibly TRBD2 (7 bases). The V and J ends lost 2 bases and 8 bases respectively, with 13 bases between them. In germline, CDR1 is KGHSH, CDR2 LQKENI. The CDR3 sequence is 14 residues long. CDR3 in DNA: TGTGCCAGCTCACCAACGGGGGGCCGTGATGAGCAGTTCTTC. As protein: CASSPTGGRDEQFF.

This clone was observed a few times. Since the CDR3 does not end with the conserved phenylalanine or tryptophan, this likely comes from a read error. No DNA is shown, since the ends of the CDR3 on it are uncertain; the CDR3 is the one TCRdb lists. CDR3 protein: CATSGLRSYD. The chain is built from TRBV24-1 and TRBJ2-7; TRBD2, the table's D call, was not compared with the DNA. The germline CDR1 and CDR2 sequences are KGHDR and SFDVKD. Counting both end residues, the CDR3 totals 10 amino acids.

The chain is built from TRBV2 and TRBJ2-3; 10 nucleotides line up with TRBD2. Germline assignment: CDR1 SNHLY and CDR2 FYNNEI. This CDR3 is 16 amino acids long. V dropped 4 bases and J dropped 6; count of bases not matched to a gene: 10. The CDR3 DNA is TGTGCCAGCAGTGTTCTAGCGGGGGCACCTGGGGATACGCAGTATTTT. Its translation is CASSVLAGAPGDTQYF.

This chain uses TRBV28 with TRBJ2-7; D gene uncertain. The CDR3 length is 12 residues. Germline CDR1 is MDHEN and CDR2 is SYDVKM. The V and J ends lost 4 bases and 2 bases respectively, with 6 bases between them. As DNA, the CDR3 is TGTGCCAGCAGTTCAGTGGCCTACGAGCAGTACTTC. It is translated as CASSSVAYEQYF.

The sample holds one count of this clone. This chain joins TRBV5-1 and TRBJ2-4; TRBD2 matches 11 bases. Germline V gene sequence: CDR1 SGHRS, CDR2 YFSETQ. Trimming at V came to 0 bases and at J to 3 bases, leaving 5 bases not matched to a gene. This CDR3 comprises 17 residues. The CDR3 protein is CASSLELAGEIKNIQYF. The CDR3 DNA follows: TGCGCCAGCAGCTTGGAACTAGCGGGGGAAATCAAAAACATTCAGTACTTC. The full variable domain, completed using reference TRBV5-1 and TRBJ2-4, is KAGVTQTPRYLIKTRGQQVTLSCSPISGHRSVSWYQQTPGQGLQFLFEYFSETQRNKGNFPGRFSGRQFSNSRSEMNVSTLELGDSALYLCASSLELAGEIKNIQYFGAGTRLSVL.

The chain links TRBV9 to TRBJ2-5, with 7 bases matching TRBD1. Germline V gives CDR1 SGDLS, CDR2 YYNGEE. The CDR3 is made up of 15 amino acids. J was trimmed by 3 bases and V by 4 bases; bases with no gene match: 9. The CDR3 loop reads CASSPIGTEEETQYF. In nucleotides, the CDR3 is TGTGCCAGCAGCCCTATCGGGACAGAAGAAGAGACCCAGTACTTC.

This clone was recorded once. The V gene is TRBV2, the J gene TRBJ2-1, with D possibly matching TRBD1 (5 bases). Trimming took off 7 bases at V and 7 bases at J, with 11 bases between the two ends. CDR1 is SNHLY and CDR2 is FYNNEI in the germline V gene. The CDR3 covers 12 residues. DNA of the CDR3: TGTGCCAGCACGACAGCAAGAAATGAGCAGTTCTTC. It specifies CASTTARNEQFF.

The chain couples TRBV10-3 to TRBJ1-1; TRBD1 matches at 9 bases. The CDR3 is 13 residues long. The germline gives CDR1 ENHRY, CDR2 SYGVKD. With V trimmed by 9 bases and J by 4 bases, 6 bases remained unmatched. CDR3 nucleotides: TGTGCCATGGCAAGACAGGGGGGCACTGAAGCTTTCTTT. As protein: CAMARQGGTEAFF.

V usage is TRBV6-1 and J usage is TRBJ1-2; D is possibly TRBD1 (6 bases). CDR3 size: 16 residues. The germline gives CDR1 MNHNS, CDR2 SASEGT. V was cut by 6 bases and J by 8 bases, with 25 bases left in between. CDR3 DNA sequence: TGTGCCAGCAGCGAACAGTGGACAGCCACCTTTCGGGGCTACACCTTC. It is translated as CASSEQWTATFRGYTF.

The V call is TRBV30, the J call TRBJ2-1; a possible D gene is TRBD1 (5 bases). Germline lookup yields CDR1 GTSNPN and CDR2 SVGIG (reference sequence). V was trimmed by 2 bases and J by 7 bases, leaving 9 bases between them. This CDR3 comprises 12 residues. Written as DNA, the CDR3 is TGTGCCTGGAGTCGACAGCCGAATGAGCAGTTCTTC. It encodes CAWSRQPNEQFF.

The chain is built from TRBV27 and TRBJ1-6; 8 nucleotides agree with TRBD1. The V and J ends lost 7 bases and 0 bases, in that order; junction bases with no gene match: 5. The CDR3 sequence is 16 residues long. Germline V gene data show CDR1 as MNHEY and CDR2 as SMNVEV (reference sequence). Written as DNA, the CDR3 is TGTGCCAGCAAAGGACAGGGCCGCTCCTATAATTCACCCCTCCACTTT. Translated, it gives CASKGQGRSYNSPLHF.

This clone is a singleton in its sample. V and J are TRBV6-5 and TRBJ2-7; 9 bases agree with TRBD1. The CDR3 totals 15 residues. Germline trimming cut 3 bases from V and 6 bases from J; bases unmatched to any gene: 9. CDR1 and CDR2 from the germline V gene are MNHEY and SVGAGI. The CDR3 spells CASSYLRDRVGEQYF. For the CDR3, the DNA is TGTGCCAGCAGTTATCTCCGGGACAGGGTAGGCGAGCAGTACTTC.

The V gene is TRBV30, the J gene TRBJ1-1; D is possibly TRBD1 (5 bases). CDR3 length: 13 amino acids. The germline gives CDR1 GTSNPN, CDR2 SVGIG (reference sequence). V was clipped by 1 base and J by 12 bases, with 18 bases between them. The CDR3 DNA sequence: TGTGCCTGGAGTGGCGGTCAGTGGGGACTAACTTTCTTT. Residues: CAWSGGQWGLTFF.

The chain uses TRBV6-5 and TRBJ1-3; 10 bases are a match to TRBD1. Germline CDR1 reads MNHEY; CDR2 reads SVGAGI. The CDR3 is made up of 14 amino acids. Trimming took 6 bases from V and 8 from J; bases not matched to a gene: 7. CDR3 DNA sequence: TGTGCCAGCAGCCTCCGGGACAGGGGAGACACCATATATTTT. Protein: CASSLRDRGDTIYF.

CDR3 sequence reads: CASSTRLQGHTGELFF. Here the CDR3 DNA reads TGTGCCAGCAGCACCCGACTCCAGGGGCACACCGGGGAGCTGTTTTTT. V gene TRBV9 combines with J gene TRBJ2-2, with D possibly being TRBD1 (6 bases). Trimming pared 4 bases from V and 3 bases from J, leaving 16 bases between. Per germline, CDR1 SGDLS and CDR2 YYNGEE. This CDR3 is 16 amino acids long.

This chain uses TRBV27 with TRBJ2-3; 12 bases match TRBD2. Germline V CDR1 and CDR2: MNHEY, SMNVEV (reference sequence). The V and J ends lost 5 bases and 3 bases, in that order; junction bases with no gene match: 3. This CDR3 is 15 amino acids long. The CDR3 DNA reads as TGTGCCAGCAGTCGCGGACTAGCGGGGACAGATACGCAGTATTTT. Amino acids: CASSRGLAGTDTQYF.

The rearrangement links TRBV28 to TRBJ1-3; D gene unclear. Trimming removed 9 bases from V and 3 bases from J, with 9 bases in between. Germline lookup yields CDR1 MDHEN and CDR2 SYDVKM. The CDR3 has 12 residues. Here the CDR3 DNA reads TGTGCCAGTTACCTCAGTGGAAACACCATATATTTT. Its protein product is CASYLSGNTIYF. Full variable domain (remainder filled in from reference TRBV28 and TRBJ1-3): DVKVTQSSRYLVKRTGEKVFLECVQDMDHENMFWYRQDPGLGLRLIYFSYDVKMKEKGDIPEGYSVSREKKERFSLILESASTNQTSMYLCASYLSGNTIYFGEGSWLTVV.

V and J are TRBV15 and TRBJ2-4; D call uncertain. The CDR3 is 13 residues long. CDR1 LNHNV and CDR2 YYDKDF come from the germline V gene (reference sequence). The V end lost 0 bases, the J end lost 9 bases, and 9 bases lay between the germline ends. DNA for the CDR3: TGTGCCACCAGCAGAGAACCTCATAGCATTCAGTACTTC. Residues: CATSREPHSIQYF.

This chain joins TRBV18 and TRBJ2-2, with TRBD2 identical over 9 bases. Looked up from germline, CDR1 is KGHSH and CDR2 is LQKENI. The V segment lost 4 bases and the J segment 5 bases; nucleotides outside the gene matches: 5. CDR3 length: 15 residues. The CDR3 DNA follows: TGTGCCAGCTCACTGGGACTAGCTCAAACCGGGGAGCTGTTTTTT. Encoded protein: CASSLGLAQTGELFF. Filled out from reference TRBV18 and TRBJ2-2, the complete variable domain reads NAGVMQNPRHLVRRRGQEARLRCSPMKGHSHVYWYRQLPEEGLKFMVYLQKENIIDESGMPKERFSAEFPKEGPSILRIQQVVRGDSAAYFCASSLGLAQTGELFFGEGSRLTVL.

The V gene is TRBV12-5, the J gene TRBJ2-7, with D uncertain. This CDR3 comprises 11 residues. Trimming stripped 2 bases from V and 3 bases from J, with 2 bases between. The germline V gene encodes CDR1 LGHNT and CDR2 FRNRAP. This CDR3 is CASGLYYEQYF. The CDR3 nucleotides are TGTGCTAGTGGTTTGTACTACGAGCAGTACTTC. Using reference TRBV12-5 and TRBJ2-7 for the parts outside the CDR3, the full variable domain is DARVTQTPRHKVTEMGQEVTMRCQPILGHNTVFWYRQTMMQGLELLAYFRNRAPLDDSGMPKDRFSAEMPDATLATLKIQPSEPRDSAVYFCASGLYYEQYFGPGTRLTVT.

The rearrangement uses TRBV9 and TRBJ1-1; 9 bases are a match to TRBD1. V was clipped by 3 bases and J by 8 bases; unmatched bases: 5. Germline CDR1 reads SGDLS; CDR2 reads YYNGEE. The CDR3 runs to 13 residues. CDR3 coding DNA: TGTGCCAGCAGCGCGGGACAGGGTTACGAAGCTTTCTTT. Amino acid sequence: CASSAGQGYEAFF.

V gene TRBV2 combines with J gene TRBJ2-7; possibly TRBD1 for D (6 bases). The CDR3 spans 13 residues. Germline CDR1 SNHLY, CDR2 FYNNEI. V shed 6 bases and J shed 3 bases, with 12 bases lying between them. CDR3 nucleotide sequence: TGTGCCAGCAGCTTAGTGGACAGCTACGAGCAGTACTTC. Protein: CASSLVDSYEQYF.